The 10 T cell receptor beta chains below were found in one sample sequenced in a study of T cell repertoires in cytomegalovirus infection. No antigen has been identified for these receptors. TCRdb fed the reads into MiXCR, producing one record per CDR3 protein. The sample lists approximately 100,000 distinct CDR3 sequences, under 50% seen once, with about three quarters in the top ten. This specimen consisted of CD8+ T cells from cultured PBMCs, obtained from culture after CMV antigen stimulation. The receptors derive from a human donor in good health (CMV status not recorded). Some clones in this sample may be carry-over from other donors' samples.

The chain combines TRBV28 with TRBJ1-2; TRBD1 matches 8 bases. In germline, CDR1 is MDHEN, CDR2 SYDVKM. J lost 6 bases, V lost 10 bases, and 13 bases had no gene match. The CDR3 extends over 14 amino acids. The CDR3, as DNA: TGTGCCACTTTCGGGACAGGTCTCTTCAATGGCTACACCTTC. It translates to CATFGTGLFNGYTF.

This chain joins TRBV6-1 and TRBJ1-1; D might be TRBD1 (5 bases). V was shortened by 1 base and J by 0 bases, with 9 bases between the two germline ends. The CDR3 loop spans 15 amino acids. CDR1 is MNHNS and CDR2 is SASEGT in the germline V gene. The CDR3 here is CASSEVRGMNTEAFF. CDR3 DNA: TGTGCCAGCAGTGAAGTTCGGGGCATGAACACTGAAGCTTTCTTT.

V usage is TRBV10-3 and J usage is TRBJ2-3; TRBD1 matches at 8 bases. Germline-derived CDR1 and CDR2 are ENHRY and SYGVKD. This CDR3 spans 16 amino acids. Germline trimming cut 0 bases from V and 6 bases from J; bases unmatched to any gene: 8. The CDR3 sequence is CAISESQGAHLDTQYF. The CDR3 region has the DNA TGTGCCATCAGTGAGTCGCAGGGGGCCCACCTGGATACGCAGTATTTT.

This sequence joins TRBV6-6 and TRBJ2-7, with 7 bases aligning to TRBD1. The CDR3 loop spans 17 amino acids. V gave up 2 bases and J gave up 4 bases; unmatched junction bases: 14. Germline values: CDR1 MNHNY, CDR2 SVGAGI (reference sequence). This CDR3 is CASSYPPGQGVKYEQYF. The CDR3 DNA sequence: TGTGCCAGCAGTTACCCCCCCGGTCAGGGGGTTAAATACGAGCAGTACTTC.

The CDR3 region is CAISASQGYEQYF. CDR3 DNA sequence: TGTGCCATCAGTGCCAGCCAGGGTTACGAGCAGTACTTC. V and J are TRBV10-3 and TRBJ2-7; a weak D match, TRBD1 (5 bases). V was clipped by 4 bases and J by 4 bases, with 11 bases between them. The CDR3 is 13 amino acids. Germline V gives CDR1 ENHRY, CDR2 SYGVKD.

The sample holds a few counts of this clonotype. DNA for the CDR3: TGTGCCAGCAGCCTAACAGGTTACAATGAGCAGTTCTTC. As protein: CASSLTGYNEQFF. V and J are TRBV7-8 and TRBJ2-1; TRBD1 might be the D (5 bases). Germline V CDR1 and CDR2: SGHVS, FQNEAQ. The CDR3 has 13 amino acids. Trimming cost V 5 bases and J 4 bases, with 9 bases left between them.

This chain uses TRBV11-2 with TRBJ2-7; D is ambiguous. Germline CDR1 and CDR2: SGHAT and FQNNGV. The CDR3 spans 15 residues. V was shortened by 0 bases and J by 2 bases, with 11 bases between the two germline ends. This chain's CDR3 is CASSLEFTLAYEQYF. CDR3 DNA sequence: TGTGCCAGCAGCTTAGAGTTTACGTTAGCCTACGAGCAGTACTTC.

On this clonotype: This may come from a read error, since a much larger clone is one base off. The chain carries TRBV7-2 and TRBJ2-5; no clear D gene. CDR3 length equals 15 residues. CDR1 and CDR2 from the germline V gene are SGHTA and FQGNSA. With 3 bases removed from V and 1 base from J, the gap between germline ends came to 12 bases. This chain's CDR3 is CASSFGLTAQETQYF. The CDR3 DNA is TGTGCCAGCAGCTTCGGGTTGACGGCCCAAGAGACCCAGTACTTC.

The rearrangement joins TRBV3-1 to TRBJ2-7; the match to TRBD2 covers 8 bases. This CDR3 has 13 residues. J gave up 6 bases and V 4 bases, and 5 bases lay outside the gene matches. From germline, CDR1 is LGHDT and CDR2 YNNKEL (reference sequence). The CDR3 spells CASSPTGRVEQYF. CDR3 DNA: TGTGCCAGCAGCCCGACCGGGAGGGTCGAGCAGTACTTC.

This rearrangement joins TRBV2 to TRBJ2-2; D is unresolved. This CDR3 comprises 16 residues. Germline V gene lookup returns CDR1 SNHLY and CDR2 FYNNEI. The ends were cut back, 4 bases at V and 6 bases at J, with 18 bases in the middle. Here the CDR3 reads CASSVSVSQIAGELFF. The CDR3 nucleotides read TGTGCCAGCAGTGTTTCGGTGTCCCAAATCGCCGGGGAGCTGTTTTTT.